This T cell receptor beta chain was obtained from a study of response to subunit inactivated influenza vaccine. This clonotype was detected only a few times. V shed 4 bases and J 0 bases; nucleotides not matched to a gene: 7. Germline V gene sequence: CDR1 SGHVS, CDR2 FQNEAQ. This CDR3 contains 16 residues. One entry per CDR3 protein, called by TCRdb with MiXCR from the RT-PCR reads. Altogether 700,000 to 900,000 distinct CDR3 sequences are present, 21% being singletons, with the ten largest covering around 9.6%. This specimen consisted of PBMCs from blood, obtained 5 days after vaccination. The origin of this receptor is a man between 45 and 60 years old who received an inactivated influenza vaccine. The chain employs TRBV7-8 and TRBJ2-3; 7 bases align to TRBD1. The CDR3 DNA reads TGTGCCAGCAGCTCATCCGGGACAGCTAGCACAGATACGCAGTATTTT. Protein: CASSSSGTASTDTQYF.